This T cell receptor (beta chain) is drawn from a study of shared clonotypes between healthy human individuals. Naive CD8 cells were CD45RO-negative, positively selected for CCR7, excluding terminally differentiated effector memory CD45RA+ cells. Study-wide results and caveats: Clonotypes that were shared across a handful of donors made up roughly 5% of naive CD4 clonotypes.

Assay: immunoSEQ multiplex PCR; the TCRdb copy retains only in-frame clones and omits some. Among some 2.1 million clones, approximately 94% were seen once, and the ten largest hold roughly 1%. The germline CDR1 and CDR2 sequences are SGHNT and YYREEE (reference sequence). The V end lost 4 bases, the J end lost 5 bases, and 18 bases lay between the germline ends. The CDR3 sequence is 15 residues long. Turning to this clone: The antigen is undetermined.

V is TRBV5-4 and J is TRBJ2-5, with unresolved D. The specimen sequenced was naive CD8+ T cells sorted from blood. The receptor was derived from a man aged 18-30 years in good health. DNA of the CDR3: TGTGCCAGCAGCCCCTTTGGATTGTCTCTGGAGACCCAGTACTTC. This gives the protein CASSPFGLSLETQYF.